This TCR beta chain is drawn from a study of T-cell memory formation after mild COVID-19. TCRdb reprocessed the 5' RACE reads with MiXCR, giving one entry per CDR3 protein. Among about 470,000 distinct CDR3 sequences, roughly 25% were seen once, and the ten largest hold about 12%. The V gene lost 3 bases and the J gene lost 5 bases, with 10 bases spanning the gap. The CDR3 is made up of 13 amino acids. Turning to this clonotype: The antigen remains undetermined.

Regarding the study as a whole: Prior to infection, memory already included some responding clones, suggesting cross-reactive memory joined. Mostly located in CM and EM were contracting CD4+ clones, with contracting CD8+ clones located in EMRA.

The origin of this receptor is an adult woman who had mild COVID-19 (a few samples of this study predate the infection). Cell type and time point are not known. V usage is TRBV12-3 or TRBV12-4 and J usage is TRBJ2-5; D is ambiguous. The specimen sequenced was PBMCs or a T cell subset sorted from them (not recorded which). This chain's CDR3 is CASSFSELETQYF. DNA for the CDR3: TGTGCCAGCAGTTTTTCGGAGTTGGAGACCCAGTACTTC.